The clone carrying this TCR beta chain was counted only a few times. The antigen is not known. CDR3 length: 15 residues. V was trimmed by 1 base and J by 0 bases, leaving 4 bases between them. Germline lookup yields CDR1 MNHEY and CDR2 SVGAGI. TCRdb analysed the reads with MiXCR anew, one entry per CDR3 protein. The data contain about 360,000 distinct CDR3 sequences, 15% to 20% of them seen just once; the ten biggest clones take up 7.5% to 9%. The sample comes from a study of T cell repertoires in cytomegalovirus infection. Study summary: CMV infection together with matching HLA type was indicated by public TCR beta signatures. Whole-study findings and limits: CMV carriers having the relevant HLA were flagged by cumulative public TCR beta family frequency. HLA-C-restricted CMV-specific TCR beta clonotypes were dominant in the ex vivo response.

This sequence joins TRBV6-5 and TRBJ2-6; no definite D call. This TCR was sampled from a human donor in good health (CMV status not recorded). Some clones in this sample may be carry-over from other donors' samples. Sequencing was done on a sample of PBMCs. In nucleotides, the CDR3 is TGTGCCAGCAGTTACTTTAGCTCTGGGGCCAACGTCCTGACTTTC. It encodes CASSYFSSGANVLTF.